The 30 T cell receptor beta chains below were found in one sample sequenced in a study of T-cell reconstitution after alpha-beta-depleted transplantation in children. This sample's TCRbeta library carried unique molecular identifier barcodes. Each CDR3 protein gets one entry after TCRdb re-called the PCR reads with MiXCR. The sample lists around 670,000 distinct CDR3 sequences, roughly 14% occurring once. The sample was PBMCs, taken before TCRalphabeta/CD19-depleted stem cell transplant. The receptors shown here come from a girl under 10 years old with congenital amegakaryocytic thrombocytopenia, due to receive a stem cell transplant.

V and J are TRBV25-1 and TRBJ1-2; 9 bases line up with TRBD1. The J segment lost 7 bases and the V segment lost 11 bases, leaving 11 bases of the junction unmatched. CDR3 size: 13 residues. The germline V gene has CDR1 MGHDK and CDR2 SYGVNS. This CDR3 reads CASRGQGEFGYTF. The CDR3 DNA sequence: TGTGCCTCGCGGGGACAGGGAGAATTTGGCTACACCTTC.

In DNA, the CDR3 is TGCAGTGCTAGAGGTCAAATACCGGGACCTTCCTCCTACAATGAGCAGTTCTTC. This sequence encodes CSARGQIPGPSSYNEQFF. V and J are TRBV20-1 and TRBJ2-1; D could derive from TRBD1 or TRBD2 (5 bases each). Germline CDR1 reads DFQATT; CDR2 reads SNEGSKA (reference sequence). Trimming cost V 1 base and J 0 bases, with 19 bases left between them. The CDR3 covers 18 residues.

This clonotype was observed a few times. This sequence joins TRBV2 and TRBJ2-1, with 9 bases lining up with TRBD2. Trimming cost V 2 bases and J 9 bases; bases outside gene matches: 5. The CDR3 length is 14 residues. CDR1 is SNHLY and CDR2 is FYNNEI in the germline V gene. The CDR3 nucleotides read TGTGCCAGCAGTGAACTAGCGGGAAAGGTTGAGCAGTTCTTC. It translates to CASSELAGKVEQFF.

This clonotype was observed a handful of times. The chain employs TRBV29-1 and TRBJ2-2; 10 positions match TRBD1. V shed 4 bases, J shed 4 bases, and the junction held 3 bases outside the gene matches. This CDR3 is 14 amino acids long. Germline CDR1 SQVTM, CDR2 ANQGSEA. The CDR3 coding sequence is TGCAGCGTTGCGGGACAGGGGTCCACCGGGGAGCTGTTTTTT. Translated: CSVAGQGSTGELFF.

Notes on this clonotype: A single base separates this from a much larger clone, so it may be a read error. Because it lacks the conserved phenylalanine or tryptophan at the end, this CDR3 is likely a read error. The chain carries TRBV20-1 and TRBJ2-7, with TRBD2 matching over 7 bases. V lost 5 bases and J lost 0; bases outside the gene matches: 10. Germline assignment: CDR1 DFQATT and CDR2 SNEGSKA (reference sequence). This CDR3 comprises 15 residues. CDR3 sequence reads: CSAGFGGRDSYEQYS. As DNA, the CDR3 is TGCAGTGCTGGTTTTGGAGGGAGGGACTCCTACGAGCAGTACTCC.

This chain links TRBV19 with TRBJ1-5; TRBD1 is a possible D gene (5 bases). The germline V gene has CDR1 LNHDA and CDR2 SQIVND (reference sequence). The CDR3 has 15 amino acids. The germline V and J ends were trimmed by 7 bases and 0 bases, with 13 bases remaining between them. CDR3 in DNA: TGTGCCAGTACCTCAGGGATTTATAGCAATCAGCCCCAGCATTTT. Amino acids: CASTSGIYSNQPQHF.

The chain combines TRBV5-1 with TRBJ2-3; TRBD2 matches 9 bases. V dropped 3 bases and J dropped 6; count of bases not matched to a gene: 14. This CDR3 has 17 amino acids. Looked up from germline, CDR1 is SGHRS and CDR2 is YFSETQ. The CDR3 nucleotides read TGCGCCAGCAGCTCGAACGCTCTAGCGGGACGTCCTGATACGCAGTATTTT. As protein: CASSSNALAGRPDTQYF.

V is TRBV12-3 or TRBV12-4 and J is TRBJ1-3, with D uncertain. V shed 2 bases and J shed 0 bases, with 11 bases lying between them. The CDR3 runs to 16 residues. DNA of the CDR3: TGTGCCAGCAGTTTACGGGTTGTTTTCTCTGGAAACACCATATATTTT. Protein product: CASSLRVVFSGNTIYF.

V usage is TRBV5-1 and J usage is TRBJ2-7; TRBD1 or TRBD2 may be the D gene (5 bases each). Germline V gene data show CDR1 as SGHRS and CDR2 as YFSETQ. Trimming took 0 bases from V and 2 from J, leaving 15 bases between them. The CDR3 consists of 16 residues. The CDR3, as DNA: TGCGCCAGCAGCTTGGGGGGGACGGATTACACCTACGAGCAGTACTTC. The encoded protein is CASSLGGTDYTYEQYF.

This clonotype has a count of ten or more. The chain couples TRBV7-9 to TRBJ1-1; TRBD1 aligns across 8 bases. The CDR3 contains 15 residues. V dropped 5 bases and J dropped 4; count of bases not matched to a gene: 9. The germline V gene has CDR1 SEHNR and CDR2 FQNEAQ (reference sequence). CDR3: CASSPQDRVGTEAFF. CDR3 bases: TGTGCCAGCAGCCCCCAGGACAGGGTAGGCACTGAAGCTTTCTTT.

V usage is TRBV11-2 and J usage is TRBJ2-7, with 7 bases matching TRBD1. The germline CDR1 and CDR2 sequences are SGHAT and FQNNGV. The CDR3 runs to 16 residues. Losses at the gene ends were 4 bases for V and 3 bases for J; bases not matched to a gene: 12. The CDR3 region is CASSSQGWRSYYEQYF. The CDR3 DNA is TGTGCCAGCAGCTCACAGGGGTGGAGATCATACTACGAGCAGTACTTC.

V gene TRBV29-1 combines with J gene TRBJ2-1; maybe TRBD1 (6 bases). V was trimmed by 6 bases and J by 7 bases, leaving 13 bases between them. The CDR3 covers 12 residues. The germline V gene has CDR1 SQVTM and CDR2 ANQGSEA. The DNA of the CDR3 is TGCAGCGTCAACACAGGGTTAAATGAGCAGTTCTTC. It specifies CSVNTGLNEQFF.

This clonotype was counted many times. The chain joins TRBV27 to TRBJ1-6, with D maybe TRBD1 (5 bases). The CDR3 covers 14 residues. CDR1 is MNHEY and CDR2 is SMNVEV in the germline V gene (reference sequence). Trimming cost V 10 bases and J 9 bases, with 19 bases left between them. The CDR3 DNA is TGTGCCACCAAGTCTGGGGGGAGAGTTTCACCCCTCCACTTT. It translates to CATKSGGRVSPLHF.

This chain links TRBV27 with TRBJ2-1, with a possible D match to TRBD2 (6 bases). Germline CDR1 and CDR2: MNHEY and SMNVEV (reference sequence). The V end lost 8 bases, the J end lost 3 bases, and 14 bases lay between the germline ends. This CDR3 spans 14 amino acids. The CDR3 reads CASGRLGSYNEQFF. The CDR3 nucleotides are TGTGCCAGCGGCCGACTAGGGAGCTACAATGAGCAGTTCTTC.

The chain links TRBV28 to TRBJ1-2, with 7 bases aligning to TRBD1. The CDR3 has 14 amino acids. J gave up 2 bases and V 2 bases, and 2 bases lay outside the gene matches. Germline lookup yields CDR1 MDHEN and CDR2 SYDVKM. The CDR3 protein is CASSLPDRNYGYTF. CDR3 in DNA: TGTGCCAGCAGTTTACCGGACAGGAACTATGGCTACACCTTC.

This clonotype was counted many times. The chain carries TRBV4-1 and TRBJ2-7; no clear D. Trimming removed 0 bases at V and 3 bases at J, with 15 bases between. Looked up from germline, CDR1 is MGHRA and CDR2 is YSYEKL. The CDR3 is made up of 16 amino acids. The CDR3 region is CASSQERIGSYYEQYF. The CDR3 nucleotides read TGCGCCAGCAGCCAAGAAAGGATCGGCAGCTACTACGAGCAGTACTTC.

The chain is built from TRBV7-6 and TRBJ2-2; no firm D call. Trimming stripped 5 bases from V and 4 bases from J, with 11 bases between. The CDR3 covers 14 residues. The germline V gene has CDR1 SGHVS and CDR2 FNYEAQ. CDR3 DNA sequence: TGTGCCAGCAGCCGCGGACCAATCACCGGGGAGCTGTTTTTT. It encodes CASSRGPITGELFF.

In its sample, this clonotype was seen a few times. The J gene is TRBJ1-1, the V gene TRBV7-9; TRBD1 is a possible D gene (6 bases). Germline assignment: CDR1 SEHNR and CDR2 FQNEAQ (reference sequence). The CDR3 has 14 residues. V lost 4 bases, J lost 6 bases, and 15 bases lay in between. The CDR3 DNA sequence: TGTGCCAGCAGCTGGACCCGACAGGCCCCTGAAGCTTTCTTT. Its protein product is CASSWTRQAPEAFF.

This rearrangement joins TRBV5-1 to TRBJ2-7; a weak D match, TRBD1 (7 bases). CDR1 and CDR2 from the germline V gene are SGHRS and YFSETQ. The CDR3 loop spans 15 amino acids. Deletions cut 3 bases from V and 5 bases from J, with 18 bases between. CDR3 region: CASSSGGTAVNEQYF. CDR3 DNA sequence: TGCGCCAGCAGCTCTGGCGGGACAGCTGTAAACGAGCAGTACTTC.

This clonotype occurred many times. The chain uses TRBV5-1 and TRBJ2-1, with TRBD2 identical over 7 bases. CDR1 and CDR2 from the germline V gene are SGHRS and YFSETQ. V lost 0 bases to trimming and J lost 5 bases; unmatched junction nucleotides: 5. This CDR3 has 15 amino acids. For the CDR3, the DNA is TGCGCCAGCAGCTTGGCCGGCGCGGGGGACAATGAGCAGTTCTTC. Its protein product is CASSLAGAGDNEQFF. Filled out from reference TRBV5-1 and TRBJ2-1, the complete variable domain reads KAGVTQTPRYLIKTRGQQVTLSCSPISGHRSVSWYQQTPGQGLQFLFEYFSETQRNKGNFPGRFSGRQFSNSRSEMNVSTLELGDSALYLCASSLAGAGDNEQFFGPGTRLTVL.

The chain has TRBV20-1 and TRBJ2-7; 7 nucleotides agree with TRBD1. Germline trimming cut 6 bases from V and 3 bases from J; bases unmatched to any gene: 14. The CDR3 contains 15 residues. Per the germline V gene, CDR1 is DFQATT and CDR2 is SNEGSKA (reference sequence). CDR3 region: CSAARAGTALYEQYF. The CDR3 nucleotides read TGCAGTGCCGCCCGAGCCGGGACAGCGCTCTACGAGCAGTACTTC.

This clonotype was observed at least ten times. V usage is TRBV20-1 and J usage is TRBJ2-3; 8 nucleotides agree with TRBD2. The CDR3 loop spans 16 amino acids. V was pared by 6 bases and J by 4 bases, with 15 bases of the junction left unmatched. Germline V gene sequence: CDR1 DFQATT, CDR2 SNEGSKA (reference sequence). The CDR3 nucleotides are TGCAGTGCGAGTGGAGGGCCCGGGGGGGTCGCAGATACGCAGTATTTT. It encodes CSASGGPGGVADTQYF.

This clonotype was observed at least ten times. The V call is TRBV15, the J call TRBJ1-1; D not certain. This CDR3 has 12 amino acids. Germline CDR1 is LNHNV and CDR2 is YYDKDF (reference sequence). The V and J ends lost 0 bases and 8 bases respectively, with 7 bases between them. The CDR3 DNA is TGTGCCACCAGCAGAGATAACGGGGAAGCTTTCTTT. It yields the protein CATSRDNGEAFF.

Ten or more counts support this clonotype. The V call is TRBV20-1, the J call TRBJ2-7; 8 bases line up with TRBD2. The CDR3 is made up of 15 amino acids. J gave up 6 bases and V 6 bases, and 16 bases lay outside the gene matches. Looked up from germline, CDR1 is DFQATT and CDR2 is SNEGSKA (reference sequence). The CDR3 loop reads CSASGLGLVVSEQYF. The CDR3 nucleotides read TGCAGTGCCTCAGGTCTGGGACTAGTCGTATCCGAGCAGTACTTC.

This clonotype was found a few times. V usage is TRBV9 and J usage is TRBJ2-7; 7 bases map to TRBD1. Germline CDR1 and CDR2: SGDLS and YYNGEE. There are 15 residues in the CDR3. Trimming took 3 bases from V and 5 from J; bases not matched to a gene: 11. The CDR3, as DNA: TGTGCCAGCAGCGCCCGGGACAGATCCCCTCACGAGCAGTACTTC. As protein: CASSARDRSPHEQYF.

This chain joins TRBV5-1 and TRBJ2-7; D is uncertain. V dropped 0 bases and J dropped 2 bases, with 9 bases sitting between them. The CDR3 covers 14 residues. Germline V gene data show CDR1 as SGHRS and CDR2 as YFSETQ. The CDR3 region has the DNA TGCGCCAGCAGCTTGGGGACGGATGCCTACGAGCAGTACTTC. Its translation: CASSLGTDAYEQYF.

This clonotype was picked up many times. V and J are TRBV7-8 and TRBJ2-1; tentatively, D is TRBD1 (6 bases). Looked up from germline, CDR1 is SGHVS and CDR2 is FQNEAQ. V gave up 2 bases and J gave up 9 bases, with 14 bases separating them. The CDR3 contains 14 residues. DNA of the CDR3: TGTGCCAGCAGCTTAACAAGGGGGTTCGTTGAGCAGTTCTTC. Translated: CASSLTRGFVEQFF.

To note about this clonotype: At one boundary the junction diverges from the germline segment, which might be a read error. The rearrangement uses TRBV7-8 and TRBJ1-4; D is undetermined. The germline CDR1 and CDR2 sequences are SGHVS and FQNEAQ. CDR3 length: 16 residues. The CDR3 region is CASSFMAAKTNDKLFF. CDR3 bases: TGTGCCAGCAGCTTTATGGCAGCCAAAACTAATGACAAACTGTTTTTT.

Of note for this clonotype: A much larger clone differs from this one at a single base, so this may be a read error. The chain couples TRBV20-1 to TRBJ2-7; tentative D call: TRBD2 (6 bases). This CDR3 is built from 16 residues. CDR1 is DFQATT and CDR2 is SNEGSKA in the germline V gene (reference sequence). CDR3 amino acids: CCARDLAGPISYEQYF. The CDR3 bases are TGCTGTGCTAGAGATCTCGCGGGACCCATCTCCTACGAGCAGTACTTC.

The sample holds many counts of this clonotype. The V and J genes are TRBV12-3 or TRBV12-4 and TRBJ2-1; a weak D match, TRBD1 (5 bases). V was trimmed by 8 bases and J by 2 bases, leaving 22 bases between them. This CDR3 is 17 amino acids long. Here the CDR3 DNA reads TGTGCCAGCTCAACCTCCTGGGGCGCCCGGGCCTACAATGAGCAGTTCTTC. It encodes CASSTSWGARAYNEQFF.